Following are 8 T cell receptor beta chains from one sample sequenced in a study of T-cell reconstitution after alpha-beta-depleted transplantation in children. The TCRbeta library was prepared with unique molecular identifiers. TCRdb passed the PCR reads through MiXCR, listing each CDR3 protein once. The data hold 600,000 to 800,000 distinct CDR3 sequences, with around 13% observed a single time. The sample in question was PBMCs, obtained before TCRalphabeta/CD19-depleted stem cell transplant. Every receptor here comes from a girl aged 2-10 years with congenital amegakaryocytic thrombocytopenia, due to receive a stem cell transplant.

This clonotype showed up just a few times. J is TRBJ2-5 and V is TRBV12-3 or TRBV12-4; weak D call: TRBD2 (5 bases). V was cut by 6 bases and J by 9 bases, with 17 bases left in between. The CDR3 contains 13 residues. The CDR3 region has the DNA TGTGCCAGCAGCGCACCACCCGGGAATCCCCAGTACTTC. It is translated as CASSAPPGNPQYF.

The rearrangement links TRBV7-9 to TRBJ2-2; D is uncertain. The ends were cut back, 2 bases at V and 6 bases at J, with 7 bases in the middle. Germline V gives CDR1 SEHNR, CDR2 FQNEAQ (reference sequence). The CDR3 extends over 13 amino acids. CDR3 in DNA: TGTGCCAGCAGCTTATATTTCGCCGGGGAGCTGTTTTTT. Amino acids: CASSLYFAGELFF.

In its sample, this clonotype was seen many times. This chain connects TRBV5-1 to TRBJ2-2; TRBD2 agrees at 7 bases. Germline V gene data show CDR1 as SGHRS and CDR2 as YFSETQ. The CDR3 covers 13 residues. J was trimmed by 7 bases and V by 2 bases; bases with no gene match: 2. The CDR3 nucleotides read TGCGCCAGCAGCTTAAGCGGGATCGGGGAGCTGTTTTTT. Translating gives CASSLSGIGELFF.

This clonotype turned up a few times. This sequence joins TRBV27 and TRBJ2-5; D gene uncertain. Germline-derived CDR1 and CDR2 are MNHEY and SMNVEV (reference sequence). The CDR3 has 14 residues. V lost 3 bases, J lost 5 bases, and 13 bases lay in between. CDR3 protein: CASSFKGAVETQYF. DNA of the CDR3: TGTGCCAGCAGTTTCAAGGGTGCAGTGGAGACCCAGTACTTC.

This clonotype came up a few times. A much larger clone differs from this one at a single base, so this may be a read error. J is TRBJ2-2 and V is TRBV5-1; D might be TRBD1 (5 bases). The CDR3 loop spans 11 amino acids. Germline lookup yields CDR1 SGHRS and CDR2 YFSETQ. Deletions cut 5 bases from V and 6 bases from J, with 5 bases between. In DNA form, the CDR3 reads TGCGCCAGCAGGGGGCCCGGGGAGCTGTTTTTT. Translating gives CASRGPGELFF.

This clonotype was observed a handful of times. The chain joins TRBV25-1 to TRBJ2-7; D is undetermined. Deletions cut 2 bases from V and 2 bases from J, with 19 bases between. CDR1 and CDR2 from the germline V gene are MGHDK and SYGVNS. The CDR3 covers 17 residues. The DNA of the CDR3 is TGTGCCAGCAGTGAAGGGATGTGGTCTAGTGCCACCTACGAGCAGTACTTC. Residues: CASSEGMWSSATYEQYF.

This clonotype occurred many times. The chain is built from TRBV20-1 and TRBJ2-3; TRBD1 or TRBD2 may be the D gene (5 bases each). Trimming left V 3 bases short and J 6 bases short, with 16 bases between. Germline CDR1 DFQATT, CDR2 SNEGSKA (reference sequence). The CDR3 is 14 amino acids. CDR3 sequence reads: CSARFTRDADTQYF. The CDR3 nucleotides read TGCAGTGCTAGGTTTACCCGGGACGCTGATACGCAGTATTTT.

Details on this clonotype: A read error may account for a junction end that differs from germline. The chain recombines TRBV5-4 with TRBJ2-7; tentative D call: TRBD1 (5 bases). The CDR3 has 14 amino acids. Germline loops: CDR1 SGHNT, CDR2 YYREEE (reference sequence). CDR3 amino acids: CASGLGLGSYEQYF. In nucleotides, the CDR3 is TGTGCCAGCGGCTTGGGGCTAGGCTCCTACGAGCAGTACTTC.